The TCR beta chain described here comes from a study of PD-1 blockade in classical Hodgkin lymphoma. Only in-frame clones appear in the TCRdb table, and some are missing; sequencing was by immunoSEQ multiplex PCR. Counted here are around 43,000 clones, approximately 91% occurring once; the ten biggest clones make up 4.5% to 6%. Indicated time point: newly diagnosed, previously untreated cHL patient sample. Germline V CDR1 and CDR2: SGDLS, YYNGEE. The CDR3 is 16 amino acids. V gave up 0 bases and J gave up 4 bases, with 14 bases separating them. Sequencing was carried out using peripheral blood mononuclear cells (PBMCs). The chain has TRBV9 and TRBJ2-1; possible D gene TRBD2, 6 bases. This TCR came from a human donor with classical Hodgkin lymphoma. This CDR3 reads CASSVGTARGYNEQFF. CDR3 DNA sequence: TGTGCCAGCAGCGTAGGAACCGCCCGGGGGTACAATGAGCAGTTCTTC.